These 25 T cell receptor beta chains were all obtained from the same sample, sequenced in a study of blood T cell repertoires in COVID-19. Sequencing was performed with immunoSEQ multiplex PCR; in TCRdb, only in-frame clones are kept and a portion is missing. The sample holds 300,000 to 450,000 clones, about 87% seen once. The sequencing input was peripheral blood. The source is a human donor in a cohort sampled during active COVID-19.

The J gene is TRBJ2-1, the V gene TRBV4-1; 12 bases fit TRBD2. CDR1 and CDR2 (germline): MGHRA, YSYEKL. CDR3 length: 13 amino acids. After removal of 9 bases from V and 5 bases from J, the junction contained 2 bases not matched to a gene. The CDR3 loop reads CASRTSGDNEQFF. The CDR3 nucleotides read TGCGCCAGTCGGACTAGCGGGGACAATGAGCAGTTCTTC.

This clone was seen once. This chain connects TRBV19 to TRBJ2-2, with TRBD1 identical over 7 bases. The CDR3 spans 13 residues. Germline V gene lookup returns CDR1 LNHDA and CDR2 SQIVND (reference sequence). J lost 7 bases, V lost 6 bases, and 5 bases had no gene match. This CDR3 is CASSKGAGGELFF. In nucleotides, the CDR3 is TGTGCCAGTAGCAAGGGGGCGGGCGGGGAGCTGTTTTTT.

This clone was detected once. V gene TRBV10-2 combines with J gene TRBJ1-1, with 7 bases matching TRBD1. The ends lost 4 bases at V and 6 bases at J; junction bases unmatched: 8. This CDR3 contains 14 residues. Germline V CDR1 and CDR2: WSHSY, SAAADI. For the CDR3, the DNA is TGCGCCAGCAGTGTTGAAGGGGGCCTATCTGAAGCTTTCTTT. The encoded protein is CASSVEGGLSEAFF.

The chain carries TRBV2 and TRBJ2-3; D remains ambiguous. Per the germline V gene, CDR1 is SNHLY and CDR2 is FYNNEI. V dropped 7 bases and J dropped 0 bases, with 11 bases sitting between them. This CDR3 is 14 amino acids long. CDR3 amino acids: CASKLTKSTDTQYF. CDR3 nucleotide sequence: TGTGCCAGCAAATTGACAAAAAGCACAGATACGCAGTATTTT.

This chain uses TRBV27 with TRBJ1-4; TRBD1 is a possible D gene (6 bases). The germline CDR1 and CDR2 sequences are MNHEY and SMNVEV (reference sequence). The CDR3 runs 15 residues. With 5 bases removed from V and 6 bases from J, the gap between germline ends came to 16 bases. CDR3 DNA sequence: TGTGCCAGCAGTCCCCCAAGGGGGGGGGATGAAAAACTGTTTTTT. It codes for CASSPPRGGDEKLFF.

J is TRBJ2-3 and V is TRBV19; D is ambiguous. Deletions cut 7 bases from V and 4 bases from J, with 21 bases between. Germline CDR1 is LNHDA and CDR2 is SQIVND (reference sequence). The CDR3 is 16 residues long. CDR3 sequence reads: CASTPLAQSGSDTQYF. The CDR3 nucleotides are TGTGCCAGTACCCCCCTGGCACAGAGTGGCTCAGATACGCAGTATTTT.

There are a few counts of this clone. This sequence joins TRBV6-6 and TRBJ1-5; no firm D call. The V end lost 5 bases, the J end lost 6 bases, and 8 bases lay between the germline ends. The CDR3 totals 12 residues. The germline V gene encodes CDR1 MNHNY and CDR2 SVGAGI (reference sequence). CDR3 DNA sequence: TGTGCCAGCAGTGATCCCGGTCAGCCCCAGCATTTT. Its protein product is CASSDPGQPQHF.

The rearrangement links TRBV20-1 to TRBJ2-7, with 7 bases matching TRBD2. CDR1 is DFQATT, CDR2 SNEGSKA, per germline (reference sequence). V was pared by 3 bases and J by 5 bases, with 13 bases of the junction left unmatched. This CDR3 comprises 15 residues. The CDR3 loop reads CSASDRGEIAHEQYF. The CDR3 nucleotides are TGCAGTGCTAGTGACCGGGGGGAGATCGCCCACGAGCAGTACTTC.

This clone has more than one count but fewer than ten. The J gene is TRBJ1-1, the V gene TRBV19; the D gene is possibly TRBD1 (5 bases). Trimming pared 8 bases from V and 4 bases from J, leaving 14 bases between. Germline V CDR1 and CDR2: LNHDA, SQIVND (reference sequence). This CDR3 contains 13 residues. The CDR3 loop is CASRSPGGTEAFF. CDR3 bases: TGTGCCAGTCGGTCCCCGGGGGGCACTGAAGCTTTCTTT.

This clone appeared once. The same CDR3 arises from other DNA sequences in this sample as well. The CDR3 protein is CASSPRTSGSSYNEQFF. The CDR3 DNA is TGTGCCAGCTCACCCCGGACTAGCGGGTCCTCCTACAATGAGCAGTTCTTC. The chain combines TRBV18 with TRBJ2-1, with 11 bases fitting TRBD2. V was pared by 3 bases and J by 0 bases, with 4 bases of the junction left unmatched. Germline V gene lookup returns CDR1 KGHSH and CDR2 LQKENI. CDR3 length equals 17 residues.

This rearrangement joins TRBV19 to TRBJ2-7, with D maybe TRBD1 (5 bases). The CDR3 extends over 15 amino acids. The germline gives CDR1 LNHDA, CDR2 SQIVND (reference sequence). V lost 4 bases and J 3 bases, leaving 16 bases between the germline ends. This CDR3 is CASSTASDNIYEQYF. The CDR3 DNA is TGTGCCAGTAGTACCGCGTCGGACAACATCTACGAGCAGTACTTC.

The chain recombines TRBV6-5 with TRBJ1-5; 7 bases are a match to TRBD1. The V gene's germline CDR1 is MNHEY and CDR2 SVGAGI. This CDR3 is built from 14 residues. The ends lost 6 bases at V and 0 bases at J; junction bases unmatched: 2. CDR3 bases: TGTGCCAGCAGACAGGGGTATAGCAATCAGCCCCAGCATTTT. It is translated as CASRQGYSNQPQHF.

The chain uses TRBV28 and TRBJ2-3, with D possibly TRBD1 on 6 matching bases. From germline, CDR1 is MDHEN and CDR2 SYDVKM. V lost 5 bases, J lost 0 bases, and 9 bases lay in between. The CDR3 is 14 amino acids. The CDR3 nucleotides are TGTGCCAGCAGTCGGACAGTTAGCACAGATACGCAGTATTTT. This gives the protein CASSRTVSTDTQYF.

In nucleotides, the CDR3 is TGCGCCAGCAGCTTGGGAGGGACAGGGTCCAATGAGCAGTTCTTC. It yields the protein CASSLGGTGSNEQFF. J is TRBJ2-1 and V is TRBV5-1; 9 nucleotides line up with TRBD1. Germline V gene sequence: CDR1 SGHRS, CDR2 YFSETQ. This CDR3 region has 15 residues. V lost 0 bases and J lost 6; bases outside the gene matches: 4. Filled out from reference TRBV5-1 and TRBJ2-1, the complete variable domain reads KAGVTQTPRYLIKTRGQQVTLSCSPISGHRSVSWYQQTPGQGLQFLFEYFSETQRNKGNFPGRFSGRQFSNSRSEMNVSTLELGDSALYLCASSLGGTGSNEQFFGPGTRLTVL.

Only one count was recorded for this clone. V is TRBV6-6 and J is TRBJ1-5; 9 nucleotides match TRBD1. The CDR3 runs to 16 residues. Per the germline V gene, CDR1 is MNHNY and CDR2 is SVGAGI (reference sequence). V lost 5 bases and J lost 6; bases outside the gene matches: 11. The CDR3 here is CASSRPDRGTRQPQHF. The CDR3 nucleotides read TGTGCCAGCAGTCGGCCAGACAGGGGGACTCGTCAGCCCCAGCATTTT.

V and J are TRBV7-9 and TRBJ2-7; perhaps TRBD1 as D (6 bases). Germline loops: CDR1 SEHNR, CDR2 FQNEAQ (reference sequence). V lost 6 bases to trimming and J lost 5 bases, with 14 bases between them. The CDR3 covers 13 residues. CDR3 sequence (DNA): TGTGCCAGCAGGATTCAGGGGATGCACGAGCAGTACTTC. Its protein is CASRIQGMHEQYF.

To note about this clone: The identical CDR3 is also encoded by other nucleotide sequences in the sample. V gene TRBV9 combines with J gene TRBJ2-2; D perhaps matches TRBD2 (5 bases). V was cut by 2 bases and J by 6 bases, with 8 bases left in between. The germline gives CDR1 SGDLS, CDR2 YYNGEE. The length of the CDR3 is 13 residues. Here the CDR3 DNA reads TGTGCCAGCAGCGTCGGCGGGTCCGGGGAGCTGTTTTTT. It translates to CASSVGGSGELFF.

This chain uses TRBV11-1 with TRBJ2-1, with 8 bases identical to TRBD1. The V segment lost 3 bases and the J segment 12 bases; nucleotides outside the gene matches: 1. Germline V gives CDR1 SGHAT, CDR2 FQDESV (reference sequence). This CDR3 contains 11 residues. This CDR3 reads CASSFGQGQFF. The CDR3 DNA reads TGTGCCAGCAGCTTCGGACAGGGGCAGTTCTTC.

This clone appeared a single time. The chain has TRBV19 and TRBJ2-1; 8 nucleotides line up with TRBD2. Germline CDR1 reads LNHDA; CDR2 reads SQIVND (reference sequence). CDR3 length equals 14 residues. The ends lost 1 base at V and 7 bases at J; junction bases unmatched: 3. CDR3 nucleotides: TGTGCCAGTAGTATAGGGCCGGGGGGGAATGAGCAGTTCTTC. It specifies CASSIGPGGNEQFF.

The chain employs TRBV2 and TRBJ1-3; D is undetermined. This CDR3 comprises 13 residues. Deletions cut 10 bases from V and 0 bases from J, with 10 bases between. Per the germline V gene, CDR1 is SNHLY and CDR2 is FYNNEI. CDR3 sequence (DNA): TGTGCCATCCCCGGGGACTCTGGAAACACCATATATTTT. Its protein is CAIPGDSGNTIYF.

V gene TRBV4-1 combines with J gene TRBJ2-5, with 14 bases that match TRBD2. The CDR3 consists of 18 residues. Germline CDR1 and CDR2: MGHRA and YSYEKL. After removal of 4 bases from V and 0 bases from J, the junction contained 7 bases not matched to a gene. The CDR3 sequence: CASSRGTSGGLYQETQYF. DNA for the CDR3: TGCGCCAGCAGCCGCGGGACTAGCGGGGGCCTTTACCAAGAGACCCAGTACTTC.

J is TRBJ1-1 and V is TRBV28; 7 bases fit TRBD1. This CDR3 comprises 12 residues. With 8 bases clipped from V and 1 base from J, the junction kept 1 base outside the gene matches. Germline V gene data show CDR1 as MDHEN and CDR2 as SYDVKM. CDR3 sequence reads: CASEGANTEAFF. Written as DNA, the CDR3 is TGTGCCAGCGAGGGGGCGAACACTGAAGCTTTCTTT. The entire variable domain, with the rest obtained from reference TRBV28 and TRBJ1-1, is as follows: DVKVTQSSRYLVKRTGEKVFLECVQDMDHENMFWYRQDPGLGLRLIYFSYDVKMKEKGDIPEGYSVSREKKERFSLILESASTNQTSMYLCASEGANTEAFFGQGTRLTVV.

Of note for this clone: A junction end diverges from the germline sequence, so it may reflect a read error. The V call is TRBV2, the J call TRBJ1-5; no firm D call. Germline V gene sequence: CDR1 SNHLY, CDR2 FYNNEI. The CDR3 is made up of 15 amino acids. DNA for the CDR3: TGTGCCAGCAGGGAAGACAACTATAGCAATCAGCCCCAGCATTTT. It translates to CASREDNYSNQPQHF.

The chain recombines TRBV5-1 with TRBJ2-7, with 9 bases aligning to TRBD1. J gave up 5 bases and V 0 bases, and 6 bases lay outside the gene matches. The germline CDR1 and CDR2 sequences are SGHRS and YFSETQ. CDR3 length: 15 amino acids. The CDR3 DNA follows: TGCGCCAGCAGCTTGGCCGACAGGGGGACGCACGAGCAGTACTTC. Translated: CASSLADRGTHEQYF.

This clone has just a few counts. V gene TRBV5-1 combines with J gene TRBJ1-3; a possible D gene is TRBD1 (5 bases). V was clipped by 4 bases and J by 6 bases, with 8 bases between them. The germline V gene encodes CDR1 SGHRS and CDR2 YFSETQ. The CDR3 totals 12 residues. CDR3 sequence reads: CASSPGENTIYF. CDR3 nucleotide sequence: TGCGCCAGCAGCCCGGGGGAAAACACCATATATTTT.